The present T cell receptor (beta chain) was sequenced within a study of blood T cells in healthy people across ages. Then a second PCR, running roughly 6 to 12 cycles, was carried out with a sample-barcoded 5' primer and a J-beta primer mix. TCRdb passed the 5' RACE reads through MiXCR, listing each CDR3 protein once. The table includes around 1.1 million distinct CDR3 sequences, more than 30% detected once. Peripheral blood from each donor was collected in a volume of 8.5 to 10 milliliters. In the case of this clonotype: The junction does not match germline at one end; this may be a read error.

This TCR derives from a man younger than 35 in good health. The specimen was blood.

The CDR3 region has the DNA TGCGCCAGCAGCTTGGATAATTTACCCCTCCACTTT. Translation gives CASSLDNLPLHF. The chain joins TRBV5-1 to TRBJ1-6; D gene uncertain. The CDR3 is 12 residues long. The germline CDR1 and CDR2 sequences are SGHRS and YFSETQ.